A single sample is the source of the 30 T cell receptor beta chains below, sequenced in a study of PD-1 blockade in classical Hodgkin lymphoma. Time point specified: cycle 4 day 1 (C4D1), after around six weeks of nivolumab. Each of the patients experienced relapse following autologous stem cell transplantation, and their brentuximab vedotin exposure differed. This table comes from immunoSEQ multiplex PCR, and its TCRdb copy is limited to in-frame clones, with some not included. Here the sample spans about 27,000 clones, roughly 72% being singletons. This material consisted of peripheral blood mononuclear cells (PBMCs), taken before the fourth cycle of nivolumab. The receptors were gathered from a human donor with classical Hodgkin lymphoma.

The V gene is TRBV6-1, the J gene TRBJ1-3; D might be TRBD1 (6 bases). Germline CDR1 MNHNS, CDR2 SASEGT. V lost 2 bases to trimming and J lost 5 bases, with 13 bases between them. The CDR3 totals 15 residues. The CDR3, as DNA: TGTGCCAGCAGTGAACTAGGGGGGAGAAGAAACACCATATATTTT. This encodes CASSELGGRRNTIYF.

The chain carries TRBV7-2 and TRBJ2-1; possible D gene TRBD2, 6 bases. Germline lookup yields CDR1 SGHTA and CDR2 FQGNSA. V was trimmed by 5 bases and J by 2 bases, leaving 10 bases between them. CDR3 size: 14 residues. CDR3 bases: TGTGCCAGCAGCGCGGGGCCCCCCTACAATGAGCAGTTCTTC. Translated: CASSAGPPYNEQFF.

The chain uses TRBV6-6 and TRBJ1-5; the D is unclear. Germline V gene data show CDR1 as MNHNY and CDR2 as SVGAGI (reference sequence). This CDR3 is built from 12 residues. V lost 0 bases to trimming and J lost 6 bases, with 3 bases between them. The CDR3, as DNA: TGTGCCAGCAGTTACTCGGGTCAGCCCCAGCATTTT. It specifies CASSYSGQPQHF.

This clone was detected a few times. The CDR3 sequence is CASSYSGNEQFF. The CDR3 DNA reads as TGTGCCAGCAGTTACTCGGGCAATGAGCAGTTCTTC. The chain uses TRBV6-5 and TRBJ2-1, with D unclear. The CDR3 has 12 residues. V lost 0 bases, J lost 6 bases, and 3 bases lay in between. Germline V gene data show CDR1 as MNHEY and CDR2 as SVGAGI.

The chain links TRBV5-1 to TRBJ1-2; 7 bases are a match to TRBD1. The germline V gene has CDR1 SGHRS and CDR2 YFSETQ. V dropped 4 bases and J dropped 5; count of bases not matched to a gene: 5. The CDR3 is 13 amino acids. The CDR3 loop is CASSKDRTYGYTF. The CDR3, as DNA: TGCGCCAGCAGCAAGGACAGGACTTATGGCTACACCTTC.

V usage is TRBV5-6 and J usage is TRBJ2-2; D uncertain. The V gene lost 0 bases and the J gene lost 1 base, with 7 bases spanning the gap. CDR1 and CDR2 from the germline V gene are SGHDT and YYEEEE. This CDR3 region has 15 residues. Here the CDR3 DNA reads TGTGCCAGCAGCTTGGACAGCATGAACACCGGGGAGCTGTTTTTT. Protein: CASSLDSMNTGELFF.

DNA for the CDR3: TGTGCCAGCCATTCATTTGGCCCCAATGAGCAGTTCTTC. This codes for CASHSFGPNEQFF. This chain connects TRBV27 to TRBJ2-1; D call uncertain. CDR3 length equals 13 residues. Germline V CDR1 and CDR2: MNHEY, SMNVEV (reference sequence). The V and J ends lost 8 bases and 6 bases respectively, with 14 bases between them.

This clone has more than one count but fewer than ten. CDR3 region: CASSLVQGTEAFF. DNA for the CDR3: TGTGCCAGCAGCTTAGTACAGGGCACTGAAGCTTTCTTT. J is TRBJ1-1 and V is TRBV7-8; D might be TRBD1 (6 bases). Germline V CDR1 and CDR2: SGHVS, FQNEAQ. The CDR3 runs to 13 residues. Deletions cut 1 base from V and 4 bases from J, with 7 bases between.

The rearrangement uses TRBV7-8 and TRBJ2-6, with unresolved D. The germline V gene has CDR1 SGHVS and CDR2 FQNEAQ. The CDR3 loop spans 16 amino acids. V lost 5 bases to trimming and J lost 0 bases, with 11 bases between them. The CDR3 nucleotides read TGTGCCAGCAGCACGGAAGTCCTCTCTGGGGCCAACGTCCTGACTTTC. Residues: CASSTEVLSGANVLTF.

V and J are TRBV4-1 and TRBJ2-7; the D is unclear. The CDR3 spans 14 residues. Deletions cut 0 bases from V and 7 bases from J, with 13 bases between. Germline CDR1 and CDR2: MGHRA and YSYEKL. The CDR3 DNA reads as TGCGCCAGCAGCCAAGATCCAACTTTTGGAGAGCAGTACTTC. It specifies CASSQDPTFGEQYF.

V is TRBV19 and J is TRBJ2-3, with 8 bases identical to TRBD1. The CDR3 extends over 15 amino acids. Trimming cost V 5 bases and J 3 bases; bases outside gene matches: 7. Germline CDR1 reads LNHDA; CDR2 reads SQIVND (reference sequence). The CDR3 loop reads CASSARQGRTDTQYF. DNA of the CDR3: TGTGCCAGTAGTGCCCGACAGGGGAGGACAGATACGCAGTATTTT.

The chain is built from TRBV28 and TRBJ2-7; D gene uncertain. Germline lookup yields CDR1 MDHEN and CDR2 SYDVKM. V lost 5 bases and J lost 4, with 12 bases in between. The length of the CDR3 is 13 residues. The CDR3 region has the DNA TGTGCCAGCAGTACCTCCTTCTTATACGAGCAGTACTTC. Its translation is CASSTSFLYEQYF.

The rearrangement uses TRBV5-1 and TRBJ2-5; D is ambiguous. This CDR3 is 11 amino acids long. Trimming removed 4 bases at V and 4 bases at J, with 5 bases between. Germline CDR1 and CDR2: SGHRS and YFSETQ. In nucleotides, the CDR3 is TGCGCCAGCAGCCAATCAGAGACCCAGTACTTC. It specifies CASSQSETQYF.

V is TRBV10-3 and J is TRBJ1-5, with a weak D call TRBD1 (6 bases). The V and J ends lost 7 bases and 5 bases respectively, with 15 bases between them. This CDR3 is 14 amino acids long. Germline assignment: CDR1 ENHRY and CDR2 SYGVKD. The CDR3 loop is CAIKAGGEDQPQHF. The CDR3 region has the DNA TGTGCCATCAAGGCGGGGGGCGAGGATCAGCCCCAGCATTTT.

The chain joins TRBV30 to TRBJ2-1; perhaps D is TRBD1 or TRBD2 (5 bases each). Between the trimmed V and J ends, which lost 5 bases and 2 bases, there was a span of 13 bases. CDR1 GTSNPN and CDR2 SVGIG come from the germline V gene (reference sequence). The CDR3 is 14 residues long. In DNA form, the CDR3 reads TGTGCCTGGGCTTCGGGGCGGGCCTACAATGAGCAGTTCTTC. Protein product: CAWASGRAYNEQFF.

This sequence joins TRBV6-5 and TRBJ1-2; 7 nucleotides agree with TRBD1. The CDR3 has 16 residues. Germline V lookup: CDR1 MNHEY, CDR2 SVGAGI. Trimming took 0 bases from V and 8 from J; bases not matched to a gene: 12. The CDR3 region is CASSYSGQPTYAGYTF. CDR3 DNA: TGTGCCAGCAGTTACTCGGGACAGCCGACCTATGCGGGCTACACCTTC.

This clone was seen once. V and J are TRBV5-6 and TRBJ1-1; 9 bases align to TRBD1. V lost 7 bases and J lost 1; bases outside the gene matches: 11. The CDR3 extends over 16 amino acids. Germline V gives CDR1 SGHDT, CDR2 YYEEEE. The CDR3 DNA follows: TGTGCCAGCTTGGGTACCGGGACAGGGAGGAACACTGAAGCTTTCTTT. The encoded protein is CASLGTGTGRNTEAFF.

This clone was observed a few times. The CDR3 DNA reads as TGCAGCGTTGAAGGGACAGGGGGAGCCGAGCAGTACTTC. Its protein is CSVEGTGGAEQYF. This chain connects TRBV29-1 to TRBJ2-7, with 10 bases that match TRBD1. The J segment lost 6 bases and the V segment lost 1 base, leaving 3 bases of the junction unmatched. This CDR3 contains 13 residues. Germline CDR1 reads SQVTM; CDR2 reads ANQGSEA.

This sequence joins TRBV5-6 and TRBJ2-1, with D perhaps TRBD1 or TRBD2 (7 bases each). CDR3 length: 16 amino acids. V lost 2 bases to trimming and J lost 0 bases, with 12 bases between them. Per the germline V gene, CDR1 is SGHDT and CDR2 is YYEEEE. Written as DNA, the CDR3 is TGTGCCAGCAGCTTACAGGGGACTAACTCCTACAATGAGCAGTTCTTC. It yields the protein CASSLQGTNSYNEQFF.

The rearrangement joins TRBV19 to TRBJ2-4, with 7 bases identical to TRBD2. CDR3 length: 14 amino acids. CDR1 is LNHDA and CDR2 is SQIVND in the germline V gene (reference sequence). V dropped 7 bases and J dropped 7; count of bases not matched to a gene: 10. The CDR3: CASKHRGGQNIQYF. DNA for the CDR3: TGTGCCAGTAAGCACCGGGGAGGGCAGAACATTCAGTACTTC.

V and J are TRBV7-8 and TRBJ1-4, with D possibly TRBD1 on 5 matching bases. Germline CDR1 reads SGHVS; CDR2 reads FQNEAQ. CDR3 length: 15 amino acids. Trimming cost V 5 bases and J 8 bases, with 18 bases left between them. CDR3 bases: TGTGCCAGCAGCCCGGGCCACCGGGGGGAAGAAAAACTGTTTTTT. Residues: CASSPGHRGEEKLFF.

The rearrangement links TRBV28 to TRBJ1-1, with D perhaps TRBD1 (5 bases). The V and J ends lost 5 bases and 1 base respectively, with 8 bases between them. CDR1 MDHEN and CDR2 SYDVKM come from the germline V gene. The CDR3 loop spans 13 amino acids. CDR3 bases: TGTGCCAGCAGTATCAGGGCGAACACTGAAGCTTTCTTT. It is translated as CASSIRANTEAFF.

The rearrangement joins TRBV11-2 to TRBJ2-7; D remains ambiguous. From germline, CDR1 is SGHAT and CDR2 FQNNGV. The CDR3 consists of 13 residues. Trimming took off 0 bases at V and 5 bases at J, with 8 bases between the two ends. As DNA, the CDR3 is TGTGCCAGCAGCTTAGATGATCGGCACGAGCAGTACTTC. It translates to CASSLDDRHEQYF.

The chain joins TRBV6-5 to TRBJ1-4; D possibly corresponds to TRBD1 (6 bases). Germline assignment: CDR1 MNHEY and CDR2 SVGAGI. The CDR3 is 13 residues long. Trimming took off 5 bases at V and 8 bases at J, with 12 bases between the two ends. CDR3 protein: CASSTGTDEKLFF. CDR3 DNA sequence: TGTGCCAGCAGTACAGGGACGGACGAAAAACTGTTTTTT.

This chain joins TRBV6-1 and TRBJ2-2, with TRBD2 matching over 9 bases. V lost 1 base, J lost 6 bases, and 6 bases stayed unmatched. The CDR3 totals 16 residues. Germline lookup yields CDR1 MNHNS and CDR2 SASEGT. DNA for the CDR3: TGTGCCAGCAGTGAAGGACGAGCGGGGGGTTCCGGGGAGCTGTTTTTT. Its protein is CASSEGRAGGSGELFF.

Here the CDR3 reads CASRNFQGGATQYF. CDR3 nucleotide sequence: TGTGCCAGCAGGAACTTCCAGGGAGGAGCAACCCAGTACTTC. This chain uses TRBV7-8 with TRBJ2-5; TRBD2 might be the D (6 bases). The germline CDR1 and CDR2 sequences are SGHVS and FQNEAQ. The CDR3 is 14 amino acids. Trimming removed 6 bases from V and 8 bases from J, with 19 bases in between.

This rearrangement joins TRBV11-1 to TRBJ1-1, with 7 bases matching TRBD1. Germline values: CDR1 SGHAT, CDR2 FQDESV (reference sequence). The CDR3 loop spans 14 amino acids. Trimming took 3 bases from V and 1 from J; bases not matched to a gene: 2. CDR3 bases: TGTGCCAGCAGCTTCGGGACAGCGAACACTGAAGCTTTCTTT. It encodes CASSFGTANTEAFF.

This chain connects TRBV4-2 to TRBJ1-1; no definite D call. There are 13 residues in the CDR3. The V end was cut by 0 bases, the J end by 3 bases, with 5 bases between. The germline gives CDR1 LGHNA, CDR2 YNFKEQ. CDR3: CASSQDRDTEAFF. The DNA for the CDR3 is TGTGCCAGCAGCCAAGATAGGGACACTGAAGCTTTCTTT.

This clone was recorded only once. J is TRBJ2-2 and V is TRBV15; 8 bases are shared with TRBD1. CDR1 is LNHNV, CDR2 YYDKDF, per germline (reference sequence). This CDR3 spans 15 amino acids. V lost 2 bases to trimming and J lost 5 bases; unmatched junction nucleotides: 4. The CDR3 DNA reads as TGTGCCACCAGCAGACAGGGGGCCCCGACCGGGGAGCTGTTTTTT. It codes for CATSRQGAPTGELFF. Full variable domain (outside the CDR3, taken from reference TRBV15 and TRBJ2-2): DAMVIQNPRYQVTQFGKPVTLSCSQTLNHNVMYWYQQKSSQAPKLLFHYYDKDFNNEADTPDNFQSRRPNTSFCFLDIRSPGLGDTAMYLCATSRQGAPTGELFFGEGSRLTVL.

By share of the sample, this clone is medium-sized. This sequence joins TRBV7-2 and TRBJ1-3; D gene unclear. The V and J ends lost 5 bases and 2 bases respectively, with 7 bases between them. This CDR3 contains 13 residues. The V gene's germline CDR1 is SGHTA and CDR2 FQGNSA. CDR3: CASSLDTGNTIYF. The CDR3 DNA is TGTGCCAGCAGCCTCGATACTGGAAACACCATATATTTT. The variable domain in full, completed from reference TRBV7-2 and TRBJ1-3, reads GAGVSQSPSNKVTEKGKDVELRCDPISGHTALYWYRQSLGQGLEFLIYFQGNSAPDKSGLPSDRFSAERTGGSVSTLTIQRTQQEDSAVYLCASSLDTGNTIYFGEGSWLTVV.